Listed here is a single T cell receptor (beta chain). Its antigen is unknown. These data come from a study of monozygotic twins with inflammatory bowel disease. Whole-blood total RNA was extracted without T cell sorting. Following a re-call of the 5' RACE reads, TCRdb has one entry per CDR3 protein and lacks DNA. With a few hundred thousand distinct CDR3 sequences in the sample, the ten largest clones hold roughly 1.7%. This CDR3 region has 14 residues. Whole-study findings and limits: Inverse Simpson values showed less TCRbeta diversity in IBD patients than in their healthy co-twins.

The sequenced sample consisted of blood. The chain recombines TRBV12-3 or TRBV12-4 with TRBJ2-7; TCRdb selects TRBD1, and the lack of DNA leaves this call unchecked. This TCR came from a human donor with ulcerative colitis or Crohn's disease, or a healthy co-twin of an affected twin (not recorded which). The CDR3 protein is CASSPLGGDYEQYF.